This TCR beta chain was profiled in a study of shared clonotypes between healthy human individuals. Study results and caveats: Sequencing of the sorted subsets was shown by rarefaction to be incomplete despite large depth.

Concerning this clone: What it binds is not known.

Libraries were prepared by immunoSEQ multiplex PCR; TCRdb keeps only in-frame clonotypes and omits some of them. The table lists about 710,000 clones, 55% to 80% of them singletons, with approximately 1.7% in the top ten. Trimming took off 9 bases at V and 7 bases at J, with 21 bases between the two ends. The CDR3 is made up of 14 amino acids. The germline gives CDR1 LNHDA, CDR2 SQIVND (reference sequence). The sequenced sample consisted of memory CD4+ T cells sorted from blood. Subset here: CD45RA-negative fraction. This TCR derives from a woman aged 25 to 39 in good health. This chain connects TRBV19 to TRBJ1-2, with a tentative D call TRBD1 (5 bases). DNA of the CDR3: TGTGCCAGCAAGGAAAAGGGCAGGGCGGCTGGCTACACCTTC. This codes for CASKEKGRAAGYTF.